The sequence of this T cell receptor beta chain was determined in a study of T cell responses to AZD1222 COVID-19 vaccine. Whole-study findings and limits: Spike-specific TCR breadth rose after two AZD1222 doses, and depth rose as well.

With respect to this clone: Its antigen is undetermined.

V was clipped by 3 bases and J by 9 bases, with 19 bases between them. Germline V gives CDR1 SGHTS, CDR2 YDEGEE. CDR3 size: 16 residues. Profiling relied on immunoSEQ multiplex PCR, and the TCRdb table lists in-frame clones only, not all of them. Of tens of thousands of clones in the sample, approximately 92% were seen once. The sequencing used peripheral blood, collected 28 days after the second AZD1222 dose. The receptor was isolated from an adult who received the AZD1222 COVID-19 vaccine. The chain couples TRBV5-8 to TRBJ1-6, with a possible D match to TRBD1 (5 bases). CDR3 loop: CASSSGTEGTRSPLHF. The CDR3 coding sequence is TGTGCCAGCAGCTCAGGGACGGAGGGGACCCGTTCACCCCTCCACTTT.